This T cell receptor beta chain was documented in a study of T cell changes during pregnancy in multiple sclerosis. CDR1 is LGHNA, CDR2 YNFKEQ, per germline. CDR3 length: 16 amino acids. V lost 4 bases, J lost 2 bases, and 7 bases stayed unmatched. The method was immunoSEQ multiplex PCR; TCRdb's version includes in-frame clones alone and lacks a portion of them. The sample yields over 30,000 clones, about 90% seen once. This specimen was CD4+ T cells from peripheral blood mononuclear cells, taken in the third trimester of pregnancy. This receptor was taken from a female donor with multiple sclerosis, enrolled in a pregnancy study. The gene calls are TRBV4-2 and TRBJ2-3, with 9 nucleotides matching TRBD2. The CDR3 DNA follows: TGTGCCAGCAGCCTATATAGCGGGAGCTACACAGATACGCAGTATTTT. It is translated as CASSLYSGSYTDTQYF.